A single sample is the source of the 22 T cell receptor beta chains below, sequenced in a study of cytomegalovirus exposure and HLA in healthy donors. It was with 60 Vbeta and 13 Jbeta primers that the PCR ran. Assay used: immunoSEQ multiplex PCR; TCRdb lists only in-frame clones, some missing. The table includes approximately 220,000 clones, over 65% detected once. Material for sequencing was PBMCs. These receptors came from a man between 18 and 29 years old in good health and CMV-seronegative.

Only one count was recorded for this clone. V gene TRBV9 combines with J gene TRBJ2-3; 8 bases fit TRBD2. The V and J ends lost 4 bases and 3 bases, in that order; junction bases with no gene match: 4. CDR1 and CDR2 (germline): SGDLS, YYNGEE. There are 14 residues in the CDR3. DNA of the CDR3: TGTGCCAGCAGCCCGAGCGGGAGAACAGATACGCAGTATTTT. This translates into CASSPSGRTDTQYF.

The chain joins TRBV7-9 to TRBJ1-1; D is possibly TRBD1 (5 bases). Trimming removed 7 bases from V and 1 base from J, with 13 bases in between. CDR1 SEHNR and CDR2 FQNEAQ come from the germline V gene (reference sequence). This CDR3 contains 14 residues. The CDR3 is CASTLTTGNTEAFF. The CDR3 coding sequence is TGTGCCAGCACCCTGACCACAGGGAACACTGAAGCTTTCTTT.

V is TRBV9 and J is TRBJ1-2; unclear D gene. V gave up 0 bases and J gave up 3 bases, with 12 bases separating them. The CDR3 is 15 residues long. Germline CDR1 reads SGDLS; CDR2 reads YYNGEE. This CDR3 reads CASSVASSRDYGYTF. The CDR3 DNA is TGTGCCAGCAGCGTAGCGAGCTCCCGGGACTATGGCTACACCTTC.

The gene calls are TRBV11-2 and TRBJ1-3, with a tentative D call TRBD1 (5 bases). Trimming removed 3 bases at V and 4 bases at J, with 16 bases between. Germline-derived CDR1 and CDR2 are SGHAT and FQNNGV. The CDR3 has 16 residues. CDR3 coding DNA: TGTGCCAGCAGCTTTAGTGCAGGGCTTTACGGAAACACCATATATTTT. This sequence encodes CASSFSAGLYGNTIYF.

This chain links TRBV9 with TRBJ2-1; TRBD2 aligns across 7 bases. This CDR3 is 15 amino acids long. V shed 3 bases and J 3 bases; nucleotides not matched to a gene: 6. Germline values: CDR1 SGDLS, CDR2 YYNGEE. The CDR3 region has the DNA TGTGCCAGCAGCGCCCTAGCGGAGTACTACAATGAGCAGTTCTTC. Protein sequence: CASSALAEYYNEQFF.

CDR3 sequence reads: CASSADRGEAEAFF. CDR3 DNA sequence: TGTGCCAGCAGCGCAGACAGGGGAGAGGCTGAAGCTTTCTTT. The rearrangement uses TRBV9 and TRBJ1-1; 8 positions match TRBD1. V shed 3 bases and J 6 bases; nucleotides not matched to a gene: 7. From germline, CDR1 is SGDLS and CDR2 YYNGEE. The CDR3 is made up of 14 amino acids.

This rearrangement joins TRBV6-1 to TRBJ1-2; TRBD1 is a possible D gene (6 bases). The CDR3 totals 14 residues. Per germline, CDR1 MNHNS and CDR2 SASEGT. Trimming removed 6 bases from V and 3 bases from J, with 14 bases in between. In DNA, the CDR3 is TGTGCCAGCAGCCCCAGGGGCAGGGACTATGGCTACACCTTC. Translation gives CASSPRGRDYGYTF.

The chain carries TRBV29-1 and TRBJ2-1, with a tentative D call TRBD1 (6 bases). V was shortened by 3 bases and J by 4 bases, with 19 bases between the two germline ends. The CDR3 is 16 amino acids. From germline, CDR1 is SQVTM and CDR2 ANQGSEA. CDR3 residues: CSVDQGTSYLYNEQFF. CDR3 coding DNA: TGCAGCGTTGATCAGGGGACCTCCTACCTATACAATGAGCAGTTCTTC.

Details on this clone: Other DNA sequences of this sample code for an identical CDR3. In DNA, the CDR3 is TGTGCCAGCAGTTTAGGAGGGGTAGGGCAGCCCCAGCATTTT. Protein: CASSLGGVGQPQHF. The V gene is TRBV27, the J gene TRBJ1-5; the D gene is possibly TRBD1 (5 bases). The CDR3 totals 14 residues. V was cut by 2 bases and J by 7 bases, with 12 bases left in between. The germline V gene encodes CDR1 MNHEY and CDR2 SMNVEV (reference sequence).

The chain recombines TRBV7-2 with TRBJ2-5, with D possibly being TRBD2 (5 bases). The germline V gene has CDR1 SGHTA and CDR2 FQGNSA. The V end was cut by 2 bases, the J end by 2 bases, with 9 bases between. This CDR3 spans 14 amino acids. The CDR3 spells CASSLTSGQETQYF. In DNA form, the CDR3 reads TGTGCCAGCAGCTTAACGTCGGGGCAAGAGACCCAGTACTTC.

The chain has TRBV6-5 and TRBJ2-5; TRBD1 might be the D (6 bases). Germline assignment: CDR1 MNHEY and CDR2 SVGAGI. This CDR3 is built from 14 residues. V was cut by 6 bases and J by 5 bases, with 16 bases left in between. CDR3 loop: CASSRDRIGETQYF. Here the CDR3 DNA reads TGTGCCAGCAGCAGAGACAGGATCGGGGAGACCCAGTACTTC.

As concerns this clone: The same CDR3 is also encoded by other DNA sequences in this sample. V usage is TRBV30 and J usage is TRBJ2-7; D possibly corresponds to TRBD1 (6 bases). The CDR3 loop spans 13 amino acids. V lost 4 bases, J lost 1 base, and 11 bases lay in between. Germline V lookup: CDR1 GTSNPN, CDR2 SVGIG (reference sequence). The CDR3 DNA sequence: TGTGCCTGGACTCCAGGACAGTCCTACGAGCAGTACTTC. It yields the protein CAWTPGQSYEQYF.

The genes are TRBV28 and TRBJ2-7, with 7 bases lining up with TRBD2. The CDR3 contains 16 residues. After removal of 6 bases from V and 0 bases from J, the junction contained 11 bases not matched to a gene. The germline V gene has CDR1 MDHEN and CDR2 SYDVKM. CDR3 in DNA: TGTGCCAGCAGGGAGTCTCTAGCGGCAAGCTCCTACGAGCAGTACTTC. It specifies CASRESLAASSYEQYF. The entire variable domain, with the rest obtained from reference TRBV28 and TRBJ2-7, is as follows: DVKVTQSSRYLVKRTGEKVFLECVQDMDHENMFWYRQDPGLGLRLIYFSYDVKMKEKGDIPEGYSVSREKKERFSLILESASTNQTSMYLCASRESLAASSYEQYFGPGTRLTVT.

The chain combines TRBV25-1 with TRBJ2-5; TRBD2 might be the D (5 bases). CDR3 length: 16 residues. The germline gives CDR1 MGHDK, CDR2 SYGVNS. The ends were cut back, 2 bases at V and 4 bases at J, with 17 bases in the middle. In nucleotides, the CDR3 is TGTGCCAGCAGTGAAGTCGGGAACCGCATGGGAGAGACCCAGTACTTC. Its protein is CASSEVGNRMGETQYF.

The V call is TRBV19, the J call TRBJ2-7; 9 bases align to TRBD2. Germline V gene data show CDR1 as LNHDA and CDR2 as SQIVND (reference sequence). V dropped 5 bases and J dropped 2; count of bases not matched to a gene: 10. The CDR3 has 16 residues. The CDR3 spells CASSPTGLALPYEQYF. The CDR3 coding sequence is TGTGCCAGTAGTCCGACCGGACTAGCGTTACCCTACGAGCAGTACTTC.

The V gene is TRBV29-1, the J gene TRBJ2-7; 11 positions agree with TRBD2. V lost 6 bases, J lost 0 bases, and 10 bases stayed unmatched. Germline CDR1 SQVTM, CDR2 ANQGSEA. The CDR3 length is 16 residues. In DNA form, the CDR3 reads TGCAGCGTCGCTAGCGGGAGGTATTCAACCTCCTACGAGCAGTACTTC. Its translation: CSVASGRYSTSYEQYF.

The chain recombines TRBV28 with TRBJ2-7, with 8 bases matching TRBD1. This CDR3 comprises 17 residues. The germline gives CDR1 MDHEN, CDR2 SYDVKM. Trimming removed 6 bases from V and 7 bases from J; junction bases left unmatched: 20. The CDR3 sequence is CASRHPFDRGSSGEQYF. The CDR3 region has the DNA TGTGCCAGCAGGCACCCTTTCGACAGGGGATCTTCGGGGGAGCAGTACTTC. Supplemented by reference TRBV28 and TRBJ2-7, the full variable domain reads DVKVTQSSRYLVKRTGEKVFLECVQDMDHENMFWYRQDPGLGLRLIYFSYDVKMKEKGDIPEGYSVSREKKERFSLILESASTNQTSMYLCASRHPFDRGSSGEQYFGPGTRLTVT.

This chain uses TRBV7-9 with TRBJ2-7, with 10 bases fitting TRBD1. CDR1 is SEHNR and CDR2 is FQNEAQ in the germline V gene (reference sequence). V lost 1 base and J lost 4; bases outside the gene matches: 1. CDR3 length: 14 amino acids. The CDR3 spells CASSLGQGAYEQYF. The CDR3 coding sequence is TGTGCCAGCAGCTTAGGACAGGGGGCGTACGAGCAGTACTTC.

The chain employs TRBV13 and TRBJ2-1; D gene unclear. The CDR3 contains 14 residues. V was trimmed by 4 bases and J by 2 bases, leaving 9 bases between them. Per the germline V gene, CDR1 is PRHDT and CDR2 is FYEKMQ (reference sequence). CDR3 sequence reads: CASSSQNAYNEQFF. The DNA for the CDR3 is TGTGCCAGCAGCTCACAAAACGCCTACAATGAGCAGTTCTTC.

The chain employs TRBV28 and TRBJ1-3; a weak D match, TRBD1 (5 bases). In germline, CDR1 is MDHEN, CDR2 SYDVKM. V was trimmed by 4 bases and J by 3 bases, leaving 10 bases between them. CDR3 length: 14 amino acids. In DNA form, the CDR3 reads TGTGCCAGCAGTTCCGCGGGGGGTGGAAACACCATATATTTT. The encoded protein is CASSSAGGGNTIYF.

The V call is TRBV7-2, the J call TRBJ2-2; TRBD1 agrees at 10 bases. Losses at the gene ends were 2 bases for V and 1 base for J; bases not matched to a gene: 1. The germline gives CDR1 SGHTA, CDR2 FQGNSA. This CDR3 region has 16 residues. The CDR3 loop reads CASSLWDRGNTGELFF. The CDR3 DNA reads TGTGCCAGCAGCTTATGGGACAGGGGGAACACCGGGGAGCTGTTTTTT.

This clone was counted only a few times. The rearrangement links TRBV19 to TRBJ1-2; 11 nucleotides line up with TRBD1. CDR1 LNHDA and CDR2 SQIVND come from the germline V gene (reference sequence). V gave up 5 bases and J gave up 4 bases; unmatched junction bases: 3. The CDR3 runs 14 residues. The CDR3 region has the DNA TGTGCCAGTAGTTGGGACAGGGGGAGCTATGGCTACACCTTC. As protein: CASSWDRGSYGYTF.